The entry below gives a single T cell receptor (beta chain) sequence along with its context. The data stem from a study of blood T cell repertoires in COVID-19. Study as a whole: Sites across the United States, Italy and Spain contributed samples from acute and convalescent COVID-19. The analysed material was cDNA or gDNA that came from T cells, B-cell-depleted T cells, or PBMCs.

Germline assignment: CDR1 SGHNT and CDR2 YYREEE (reference sequence). The germline V and J ends were trimmed by 4 bases and 13 bases, with 29 bases remaining between them. The CDR3 spans 17 residues. Per the original data handling: Amplified reference gene primers provided the basis for estimating nucleated cell counts. Here immunoSEQ multiplex PCR was the method, and the copy in TCRdb shows in-frame clones only, minus some. Clone size and V and J calls were adopted from that table, with D and trimming inferred from the DNA. Here the sample spans about 400,000 clones, 89% being singletons. The sample was peripheral blood. The chain is built from TRBV5-4 and TRBJ1-4; D might be TRBD1 (5 bases). This TCR came from a man between 35 and 55 years old with acute or convalescent COVID-19. The CDR3 here is CASSPREETATMKGLFF. The CDR3 DNA follows: TGTGCCAGCAGCCCTAGGGAGGAGACAGCAACTATGAAAGGACTGTTTTTT.